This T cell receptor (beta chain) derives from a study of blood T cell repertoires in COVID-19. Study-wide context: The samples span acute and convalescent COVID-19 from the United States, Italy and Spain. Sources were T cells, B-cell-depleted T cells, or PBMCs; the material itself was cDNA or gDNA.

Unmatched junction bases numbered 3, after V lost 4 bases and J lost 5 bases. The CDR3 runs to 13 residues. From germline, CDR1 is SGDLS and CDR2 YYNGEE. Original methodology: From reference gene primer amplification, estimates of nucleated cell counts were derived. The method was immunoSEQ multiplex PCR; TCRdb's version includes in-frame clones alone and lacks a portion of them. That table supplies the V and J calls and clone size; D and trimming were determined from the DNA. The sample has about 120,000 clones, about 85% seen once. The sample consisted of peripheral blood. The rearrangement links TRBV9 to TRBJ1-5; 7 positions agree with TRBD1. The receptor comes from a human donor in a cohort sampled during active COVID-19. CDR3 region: CASSRDRDQPQHF. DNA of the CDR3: TGTGCCAGCAGCCGGGACAGAGATCAGCCCCAGCATTTT.